This T cell receptor (beta chain) emerged from a study of radiotherapy plus CTLA-4 blockade in lung cancer. Study-level background: Objective response was observed in more than 15% of patients, and disease control in roughly 30%. Study-wide points: Radiotherapy was combined with ipilimumab, and tumor-derived TCR clones then expanded in blood.

Sequencing was performed with immunoSEQ multiplex PCR; in TCRdb, only in-frame clones are kept and a portion is missing. The table lists just under 60,000 clones, approximately 68% of them singletons. Regarding this clone: Its specificity is unknown.

Trimming shortened V by 0 bases and J by 7 bases, and 7 bases separated the two germline ends. The CDR3 length is 13 residues. The germline CDR1 and CDR2 sequences are SGHRS and YFSETQ. The sequencing here drew on peripheral blood, taken from a patient treated with radiotherapy plus ipilimumab. The chain links TRBV5-1 to TRBJ1-4; tentative D call: TRBD1 (6 bases). The clonotype originates from a human donor with non-small cell lung cancer whose response to radiotherapy plus ipilimumab could not be evaluated. CDR3 nucleotide sequence: TGCGCCAGCAGCTTGGACAGGGCTGAAAAACTGTTTTTT. Translating it yields CASSLDRAEKLFF.